These 28 T cell receptor beta chains were sequenced from one sample in a study of cytomegalovirus exposure and HLA in healthy donors. In the PCR, 60 Vbeta and 13 Jbeta primers were used. Only in-frame clones appear in the TCRdb table, and some are missing; sequencing was by immunoSEQ multiplex PCR. The sample has around 90,000 clones, under 75% seen once. The sequenced material came from PBMCs. Source of these receptors: a human donor in good health.

This chain uses TRBV18 with TRBJ1-1, with a possible D match to TRBD1 (6 bases). Trimming pared 3 bases from V and 5 bases from J, leaving 19 bases between. Germline V gene sequence: CDR1 KGHSH, CDR2 LQKENI. The CDR3 consists of 16 residues. In nucleotides, the CDR3 is TGTGCCAGCTCACCGGGGAATACAGGGAGAGGGACTGAAGCTTTCTTT. Amino acid sequence: CASSPGNTGRGTEAFF.

This clone came up once. The junction shows a germline mismatch at one end, possibly a read error. V and J are TRBV4-1 and TRBJ1-5; tentatively, D is TRBD1 (5 bases). The CDR3 covers 16 residues. Germline-derived CDR1 and CDR2 are MGHRA and YSYEKL. The DNA for the CDR3 is TGCGCCAGCAGCAAAGAGTTTCGGGGGTTTGGTCAGCCCCAGCATTTT. Amino acid sequence: CASSKEFRGFGQPQHF.

Only one count was recorded for this clone. The rearrangement uses TRBV5-6 and TRBJ1-3, with D hard to call. The germline V gene encodes CDR1 SGHDT and CDR2 YYEEEE. Trimming cost V 4 bases and J 0 bases, with 14 bases left between them. The CDR3 spans 16 residues. The CDR3 spells CASSLVGAGSGNTIYF. In DNA, the CDR3 is TGTGCCAGCAGCCTGGTTGGTGCCGGCTCTGGAAACACCATATATTTT.

The chain combines TRBV2 with TRBJ1-2; 8 bases align to TRBD1. V shed 7 bases, J shed 6 bases, and the junction held 4 bases outside the gene matches. Germline CDR1 reads SNHLY; CDR2 reads FYNNEI. This CDR3 comprises 12 residues. CDR3 sequence (DNA): TGTGCCAGCATTAGGACAGGGAATGGCTACACCTTC. Translating it yields CASIRTGNGYTF.

On this clone: This CDR3 fails to terminate in the conserved phenylalanine or tryptophan, so it likely reflects a read error. The chain couples TRBV30 to TRBJ2-2; D call uncertain. The CDR3 runs to 12 residues. V was trimmed by 4 bases and J by 2 bases, leaving 5 bases between them. Germline CDR1 GTSNPN, CDR2 SVGIG (reference sequence). In DNA form, the CDR3 reads TGTGCCTGGAACTCAAACACCGGGGAGCTGTTTTTG. Translating it yields CAWNSNTGELFL.

This chain links TRBV29-1 with TRBJ2-1; 10 bases fit TRBD2. V lost 4 bases, J lost 9 bases, and 6 bases stayed unmatched. Germline V gene data show CDR1 as SQVTM and CDR2 as ANQGSEA. This CDR3 spans 13 amino acids. CDR3 coding DNA: TGCAGCGTTGGAGCGGGGGGGCCCGTTGAGCAGTTCTTC. This encodes CSVGAGGPVEQFF.

The rearrangement links TRBV5-1 to TRBJ1-3; D gene uncertain. With 3 bases removed from V and 4 bases from J, the gap between germline ends came to 11 bases. This CDR3 has 14 amino acids. The germline V gene has CDR1 SGHRS and CDR2 YFSETQ. CDR3 nucleotides: TGCGCCAGCAGCTCCGAAAGAGGCGGAAACACCATATATTTT. This gives the protein CASSSERGGNTIYF.

The chain combines TRBV11-3 with TRBJ1-4; D gene ambiguous. Germline V lookup: CDR1 SGHNT, CDR2 YENEEA. V lost 3 bases and J 0 bases, leaving 8 bases between the germline ends. The CDR3 covers 15 residues. The CDR3 coding sequence is TGTGCCAGCAGCTTCCGCGGCGCAACTAATGAAAAACTGTTTTTT. It codes for CASSFRGATNEKLFF.

The J gene is TRBJ2-1, the V gene TRBV6-1, with D tentatively TRBD1 (5 bases). The CDR3 sequence is 14 residues long. Deletions cut 6 bases from V and 7 bases from J, with 16 bases between. Germline CDR1 and CDR2: MNHNS and SASEGT. The chain's CDR3 is CASRPQGRENEQFF. In DNA, the CDR3 is TGTGCCAGCAGGCCCCAGGGTAGAGAGAATGAGCAGTTCTTC.

The genes are TRBV30 and TRBJ2-7; D remains ambiguous. The CDR3 extends over 11 amino acids. From germline, CDR1 is GTSNPN and CDR2 SVGIG (reference sequence). This chain's CDR3 is CARGTPYEQYF. The DNA for the CDR3 is TGTGCACGCGGCACCCCCTACGAGCAGTACTTC. The full variable domain, rest sourced from reference TRBV30 and TRBJ2-7, is SQTIHQWPATLVQPVGSPLSLECTVEGTSNPNLYWYRQAAGRGLQLLFYSVGIGQISSEVPQNLSASRPQDRQFILSSKKLLLSDSGFYLCARGTPYEQYFGPGTRLTVT.

The chain combines TRBV5-1 with TRBJ1-1; D remains ambiguous. Germline V gene data show CDR1 as SGHRS and CDR2 as YFSETQ. V was pared by 0 bases and J by 0 bases, with 15 bases between. CDR3 size: 17 residues. The CDR3: CASSLDGSGIMNTEAFF. The CDR3 DNA is TGCGCCAGCAGCTTGGACGGGAGTGGGATAATGAACACTGAAGCTTTCTTT.

V gene TRBV9 combines with J gene TRBJ1-2; 7 nucleotides line up with TRBD1. The length of the CDR3 is 15 residues. V shed 0 bases and J 4 bases; nucleotides not matched to a gene: 6. In germline, CDR1 is SGDLS, CDR2 YYNGEE. CDR3 sequence reads: CASSVGGGGAYGYTF. CDR3 DNA sequence: TGTGCCAGCAGCGTAGGAGGAGGGGGCGCCTATGGCTACACCTTC.

This chain connects TRBV29-1 to TRBJ1-3, with D maybe TRBD1 (6 bases). Per germline, CDR1 SQVTM and CDR2 ANQGSEA. The V end lost 0 bases, the J end lost 4 bases, and 10 bases lay between the germline ends. CDR3 length: 14 residues. The CDR3: CSVEDPDRGNTIYF. For the CDR3, the DNA is TGCAGCGTTGAAGATCCGGACAGAGGAAACACCATATATTTT.

This clone turned up a few times. This chain connects TRBV9 to TRBJ2-3; tentatively, D is TRBD1 (6 bases). CDR3 length equals 17 residues. V lost 3 bases and J lost 2, with 19 bases in between. The germline CDR1 and CDR2 sequences are SGDLS and YYNGEE. CDR3 DNA sequence: TGTGCCAGCAGCGCTTATTCATACGACAGGCTCACAGATACGCAGTATTTT. It specifies CASSAYSYDRLTDTQYF.

This clone was detected only once. The chain joins TRBV11-2 to TRBJ1-1, with 7 bases lining up with TRBD1. Trimming removed 5 bases from V and 0 bases from J; junction bases left unmatched: 3. The CDR3 length is 14 residues. Per germline, CDR1 SGHAT and CDR2 FQNNGV. The CDR3 coding sequence is TGTGCCAGCAGCCCGGACAGGATGAACACTGAAGCTTTCTTT. This translates into CASSPDRMNTEAFF. Full variable domain (rest looked up from reference TRBV11-2 and TRBJ1-1): EAGVAQSPRYKIIEKRQSVAFWCNPISGHATLYWYQQILGQGPKLLIQFQNNGVVDDSQLPKDRFSAERLKGVDSTLKIQPAKLEDSAVYLCASSPDRMNTEAFFGQGTRLTVV.

V usage is TRBV13 and J usage is TRBJ2-1, with 10 nucleotides matching TRBD1. The germline V gene encodes CDR1 PRHDT and CDR2 FYEKMQ (reference sequence). Trimming took 5 bases from V and 4 from J; bases not matched to a gene: 2. The CDR3 spans 14 residues. CDR3 coding DNA: TGTGCCAGCAGCGTGGGACAGGGGTACAATGAGCAGTTCTTC. Protein sequence: CASSVGQGYNEQFF. The whole variable domain, remainder taken from reference TRBV13 and TRBJ2-1, is AAGVIQSPRHLIKEKRETATLKCYPIPRHDTVYWYQQGPGQDPQFLISFYEKMQSDKGSIPDRFSAQQFSDYHSELNMSSLELGDSALYFCASSVGQGYNEQFFGPGTRLTVL.

This chain links TRBV5-1 with TRBJ1-4; no reliable D call. With 7 bases removed from V and 0 bases from J, the gap between germline ends came to 13 bases. There are 15 residues in the CDR3. Per the germline V gene, CDR1 is SGHRS and CDR2 is YFSETQ. CDR3 in DNA: TGCGCCAGCCGATCAGCTGGAGCAACTAATGAAAAACTGTTTTTT. The encoded protein is CASRSAGATNEKLFF.

Notes on this clone: Given a much more abundant clone one base away, this may be a read error. This chain connects TRBV4-2 to TRBJ2-7; 7 positions match TRBD2. CDR3 length equals 15 residues. The junction had 11 bases not matched to a gene; V was cut back by 0 bases and J by 9 bases. CDR1 LGHNA and CDR2 YNFKEQ come from the germline V gene. The CDR3 region has the DNA TGTGCCAGCAGCCAAGATCTGCGCGGGGGATCCGGGCAGTACTTC. This gives the protein CASSQDLRGGSGQYF.

The V call is TRBV5-4, the J call TRBJ1-4, with D possibly TRBD1 on 5 matching bases. The CDR3 runs to 14 residues. V was cut by 5 bases and J by 5 bases, with 13 bases left in between. Germline values: CDR1 SGHNT, CDR2 YYREEE (reference sequence). CDR3 sequence reads: CASRSDSPNEKLFF. The CDR3 DNA reads as TGTGCCAGCAGGTCCGACAGCCCGAATGAAAAACTGTTTTTT.

The chain recombines TRBV5-5 with TRBJ2-1, with TRBD1 matching over 7 bases. CDR1 and CDR2 from the germline V gene are SGHKS and YYEKEE (reference sequence). The ends lost 0 bases at V and 0 bases at J; junction bases unmatched: 0. CDR3 length: 15 amino acids. Here the CDR3 DNA reads TGTGCCAGCAGCTTGGGGACAGGCTCCTACAATGAGCAGTTCTTC. Encoded protein: CASSLGTGSYNEQFF.

This sequence joins TRBV28 and TRBJ1-1; no reliable D call. Germline loops: CDR1 MDHEN, CDR2 SYDVKM. There are 10 residues in the CDR3. Trimming left V 6 bases short and J 8 bases short, with 7 bases between. CDR3 in amino acids: CASRSGEAFF. CDR3 in DNA: TGTGCCAGCAGGTCAGGAGAAGCTTTCTTT.

In its sample, this clone was seen a few times. The chain couples TRBV7-2 to TRBJ1-1; TRBD1 might be the D (6 bases). CDR3 length: 14 amino acids. With 0 bases removed from V and 7 bases from J, the gap between germline ends came to 12 bases. Per germline, CDR1 SGHTA and CDR2 FQGNSA. CDR3 coding DNA: TGTGCCAGCAGCTTAGCTGACAGGTGGGGTGAAGCTTTCTTT. Protein sequence: CASSLADRWGEAFF.

The chain joins TRBV9 to TRBJ2-1, with 10 positions matching TRBD2. The CDR3 spans 15 residues. Germline assignment: CDR1 SGDLS and CDR2 YYNGEE. Trimming took 1 base from V and 7 from J; bases not matched to a gene: 5. The CDR3 DNA sequence: TGTGCCAGCAGCGTAAGCGGGGGGGCTTGGAATGAGCAGTTCTTC. Residues: CASSVSGGAWNEQFF.

The chain carries TRBV9 and TRBJ2-7; D is perhaps TRBD2 (6 bases). Trimming removed 3 bases at V and 4 bases at J, with 14 bases between. Germline CDR1 reads SGDLS; CDR2 reads YYNGEE. The CDR3 is 14 amino acids. CDR3 loop: CASSASDGLYEQYF. In DNA, the CDR3 is TGTGCCAGCAGCGCTTCGGACGGACTATACGAGCAGTACTTC. The entire variable domain, with the rest obtained from reference TRBV9 and TRBJ2-7, is as follows: DSGVTQTPKHLITATGQRVTLRCSPRSGDLSVYWYQQSLDQGLQFLIQYYNGEERAKGNILERFSAQQFPDLHSELNLSSLELGDSALYFCASSASDGLYEQYFGPGTRLTVT.

This chain links TRBV7-9 with TRBJ2-7; 13 positions agree with TRBD2. Germline-derived CDR1 and CDR2 are SEHNR and FQNEAQ (reference sequence). V was clipped by 5 bases and J by 8 bases; unmatched bases: 15. The CDR3 length is 17 residues. CDR3 protein: CASSLPPRLAGGTKQYF. Here the CDR3 DNA reads TGTGCCAGCAGCCTGCCCCCCCGACTAGCGGGGGGCACGAAGCAGTACTTC.

This clone was detected a few times. The chain carries TRBV30 and TRBJ2-2; the D gene is possibly TRBD1 (6 bases). Trimming took 4 bases from V and 6 from J, leaving 24 bases between them. Per germline, CDR1 GTSNPN and CDR2 SVGIG (reference sequence). The CDR3 is 17 amino acids. The CDR3 nucleotides are TGTGCCTGGACTCAGGGGTGGGGGATATCGGTAGCCGGGGAGCTGTTTTTT. This codes for CAWTQGWGISVAGELFF.

The V gene is TRBV5-1, the J gene TRBJ1-5; D not resolved. This CDR3 is 15 amino acids long. The V end was cut by 0 bases, the J end by 5 bases, with 12 bases between. The V gene's germline CDR1 is SGHRS and CDR2 YFSETQ. Here the CDR3 DNA reads TGCGCCAGCAGCTTGGAGGGAGGGTGGGATCAGCCCCAGCATTTT. It codes for CASSLEGGWDQPQHF.

The chain carries TRBV7-8 and TRBJ2-7; D call uncertain. V was clipped by 2 bases and J by 0 bases, with 5 bases between them. The germline V gene has CDR1 SGHVS and CDR2 FQNEAQ. This CDR3 has 13 residues. The CDR3 loop reads CASSLSSSYEQYF. The CDR3 DNA reads TGTGCCAGCAGCTTATCCAGCTCCTACGAGCAGTACTTC.